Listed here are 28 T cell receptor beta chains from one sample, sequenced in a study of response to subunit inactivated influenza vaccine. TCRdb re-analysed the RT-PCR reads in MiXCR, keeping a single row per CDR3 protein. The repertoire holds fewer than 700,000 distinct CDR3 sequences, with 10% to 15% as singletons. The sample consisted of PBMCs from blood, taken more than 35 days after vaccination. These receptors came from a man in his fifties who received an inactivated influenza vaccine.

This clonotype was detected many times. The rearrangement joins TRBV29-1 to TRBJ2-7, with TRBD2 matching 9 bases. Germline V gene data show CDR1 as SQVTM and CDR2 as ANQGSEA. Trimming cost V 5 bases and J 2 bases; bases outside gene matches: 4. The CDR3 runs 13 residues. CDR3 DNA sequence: TGCAGCGTTTCAGTAGCGGGAGCCTACGAGCAGTACTTC. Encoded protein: CSVSVAGAYEQYF.

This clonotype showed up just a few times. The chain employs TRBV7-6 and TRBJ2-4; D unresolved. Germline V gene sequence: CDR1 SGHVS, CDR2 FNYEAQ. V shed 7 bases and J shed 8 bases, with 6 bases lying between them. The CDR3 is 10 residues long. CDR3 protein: CASNKDIQYF. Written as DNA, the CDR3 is TGTGCCAGCAATAAGGACATTCAGTACTTC.

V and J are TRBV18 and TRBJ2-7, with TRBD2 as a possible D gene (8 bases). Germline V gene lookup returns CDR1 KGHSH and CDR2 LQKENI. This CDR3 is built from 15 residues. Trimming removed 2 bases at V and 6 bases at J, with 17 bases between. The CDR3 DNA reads TGTGCCAGCTCACCAGGACAGGCCCGGGGGGGCGAGCAGTACTTC. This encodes CASSPGQARGGEQYF.

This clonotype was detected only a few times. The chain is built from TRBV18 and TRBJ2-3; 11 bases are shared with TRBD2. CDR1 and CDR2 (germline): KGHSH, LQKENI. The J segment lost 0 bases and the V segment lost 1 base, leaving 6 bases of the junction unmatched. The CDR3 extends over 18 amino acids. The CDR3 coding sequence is TGTGCCAGCTCACCACGCACTAGCGGGGGATCTAGCACAGATACGCAGTATTTT. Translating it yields CASSPRTSGGSSTDTQYF.

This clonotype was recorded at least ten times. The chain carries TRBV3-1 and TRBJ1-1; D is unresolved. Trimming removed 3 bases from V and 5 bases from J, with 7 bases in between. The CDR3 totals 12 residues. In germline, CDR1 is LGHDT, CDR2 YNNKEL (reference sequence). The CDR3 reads CASSQGRTEAFF. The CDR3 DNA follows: TGTGCCAGCAGCCAGGGGAGGACTGAAGCTTTCTTT.

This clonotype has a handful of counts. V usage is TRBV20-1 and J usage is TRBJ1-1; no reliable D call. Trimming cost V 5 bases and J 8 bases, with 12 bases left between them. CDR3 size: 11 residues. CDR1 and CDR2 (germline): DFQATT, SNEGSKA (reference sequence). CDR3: CSASKTTEAFF. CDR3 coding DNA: TGCAGTGCTTCAAAGACCACAGAAGCTTTCTTT.

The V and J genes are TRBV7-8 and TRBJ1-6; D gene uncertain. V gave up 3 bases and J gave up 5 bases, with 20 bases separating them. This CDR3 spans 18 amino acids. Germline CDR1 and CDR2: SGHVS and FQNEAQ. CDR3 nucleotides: TGTGCCAGCAGCTTTTATACCGCGAGGGTGTCCGATAATTCACCCCTCCACTTT. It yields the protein CASSFYTARVSDNSPLHF.

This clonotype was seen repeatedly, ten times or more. The CDR3 reads CATTRGSGYNEQFF. In nucleotides, the CDR3 is TGTGCCACCACACGCGGGAGCGGATACAATGAGCAGTTCTTC. The chain is built from TRBV24-1 and TRBJ2-1; 7 bases align to TRBD2. V was clipped by 8 bases and J by 4 bases; unmatched bases: 7. The CDR3 loop spans 14 amino acids. The germline V gene has CDR1 KGHDR and CDR2 SFDVKD.

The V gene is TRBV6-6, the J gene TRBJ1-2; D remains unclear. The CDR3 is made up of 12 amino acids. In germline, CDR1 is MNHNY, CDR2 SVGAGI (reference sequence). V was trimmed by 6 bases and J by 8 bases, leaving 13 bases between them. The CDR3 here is CASSPGVWGYTF. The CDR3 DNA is TGTGCCAGCAGCCCGGGAGTTTGGGGCTACACCTTC.

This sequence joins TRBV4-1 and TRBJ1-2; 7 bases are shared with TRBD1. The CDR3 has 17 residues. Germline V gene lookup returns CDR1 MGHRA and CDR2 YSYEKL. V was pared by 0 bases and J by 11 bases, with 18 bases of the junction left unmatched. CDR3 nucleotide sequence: TGCGCCAGCAGCCAAGATTCCTGGACAGGAACTCCAAGCCGGTACACCTTC. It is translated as CASSQDSWTGTPSRYTF.

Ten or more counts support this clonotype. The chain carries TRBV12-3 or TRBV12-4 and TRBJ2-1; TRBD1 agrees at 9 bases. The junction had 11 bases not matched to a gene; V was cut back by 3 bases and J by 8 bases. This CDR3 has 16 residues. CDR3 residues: CASSLVGTGSGDEQFF. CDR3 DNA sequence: TGTGCCAGCAGTTTGGTGGGGACAGGGTCAGGGGATGAGCAGTTCTTC.

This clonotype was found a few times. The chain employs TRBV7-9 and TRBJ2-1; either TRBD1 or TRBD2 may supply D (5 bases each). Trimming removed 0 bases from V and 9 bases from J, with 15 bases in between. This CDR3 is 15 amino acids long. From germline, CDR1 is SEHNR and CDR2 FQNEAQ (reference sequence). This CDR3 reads CASSLARGFLSEQFF. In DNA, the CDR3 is TGTGCCAGCAGCTTAGCGAGGGGTTTCCTGAGTGAGCAGTTCTTC.

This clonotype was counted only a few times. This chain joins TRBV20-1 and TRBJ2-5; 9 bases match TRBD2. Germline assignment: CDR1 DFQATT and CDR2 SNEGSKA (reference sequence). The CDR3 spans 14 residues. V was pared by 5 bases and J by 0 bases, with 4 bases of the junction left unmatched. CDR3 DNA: TGCAGTGCTCCGGCGGGGGGGAACCAAGAGACCCAGTACTTC. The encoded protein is CSAPAGGNQETQYF.

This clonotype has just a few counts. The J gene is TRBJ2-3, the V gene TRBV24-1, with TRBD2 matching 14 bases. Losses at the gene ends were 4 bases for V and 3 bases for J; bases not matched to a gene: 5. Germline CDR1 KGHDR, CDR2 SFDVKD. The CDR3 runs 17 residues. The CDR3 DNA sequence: TGTGCCACCAGTGAGGGGACTAGCGGGAGAGGTACAGATACGCAGTATTTT. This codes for CATSEGTSGRGTDTQYF.

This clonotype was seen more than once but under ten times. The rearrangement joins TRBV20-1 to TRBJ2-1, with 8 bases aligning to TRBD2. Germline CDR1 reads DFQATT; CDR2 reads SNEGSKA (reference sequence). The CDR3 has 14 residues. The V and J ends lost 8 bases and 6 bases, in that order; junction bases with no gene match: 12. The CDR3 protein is CSCPRAGGPNEQFF. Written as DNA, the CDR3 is TGCAGTTGCCCAAGGGCGGGAGGTCCCAATGAGCAGTTCTTC.

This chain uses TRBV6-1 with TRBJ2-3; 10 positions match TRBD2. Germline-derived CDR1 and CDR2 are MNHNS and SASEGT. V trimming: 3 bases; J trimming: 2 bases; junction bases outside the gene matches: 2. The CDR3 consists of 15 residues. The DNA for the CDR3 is TGTGCCAGCAGTGACACTAGCGGGACCACAGATACGCAGTATTTT. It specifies CASSDTSGTTDTQYF.

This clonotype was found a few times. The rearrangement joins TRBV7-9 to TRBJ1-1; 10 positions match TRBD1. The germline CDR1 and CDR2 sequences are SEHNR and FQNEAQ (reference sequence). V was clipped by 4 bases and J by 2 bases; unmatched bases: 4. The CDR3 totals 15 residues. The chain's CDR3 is CASSWTGGSNTEAFF. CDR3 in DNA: TGTGCCAGCAGCTGGACAGGGGGATCAAACACTGAAGCTTTCTTT.

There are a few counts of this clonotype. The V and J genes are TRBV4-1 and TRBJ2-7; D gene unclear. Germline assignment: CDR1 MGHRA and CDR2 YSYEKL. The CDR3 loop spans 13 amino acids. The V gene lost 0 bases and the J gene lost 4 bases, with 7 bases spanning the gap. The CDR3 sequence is CASSQDIGYEQYF. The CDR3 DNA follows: TGCGCCAGCAGCCAAGATATTGGATACGAGCAGTACTTC.

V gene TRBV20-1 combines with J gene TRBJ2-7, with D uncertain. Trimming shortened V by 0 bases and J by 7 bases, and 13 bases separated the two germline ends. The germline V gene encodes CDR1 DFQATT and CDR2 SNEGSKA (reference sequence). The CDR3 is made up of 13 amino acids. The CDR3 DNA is TGCAGTGCTAGAGAACCCGCCGGGTTTGAGCAGTACTTC. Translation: CSAREPAGFEQYF.

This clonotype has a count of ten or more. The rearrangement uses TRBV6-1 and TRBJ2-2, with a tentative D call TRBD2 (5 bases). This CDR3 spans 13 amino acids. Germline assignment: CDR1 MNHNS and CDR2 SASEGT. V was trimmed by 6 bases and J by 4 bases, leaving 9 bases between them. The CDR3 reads CASRDLATGELFF. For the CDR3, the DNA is TGTGCCAGCAGGGACCTAGCCACCGGGGAGCTGTTTTTT.

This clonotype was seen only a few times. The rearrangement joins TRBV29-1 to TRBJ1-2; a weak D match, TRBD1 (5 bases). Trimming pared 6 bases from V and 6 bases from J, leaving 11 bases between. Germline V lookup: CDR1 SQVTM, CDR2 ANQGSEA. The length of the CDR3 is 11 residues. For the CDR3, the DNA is TGCAGCGTGGGGGGTTCAGATGGCTACACCTTC. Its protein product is CSVGGSDGYTF.

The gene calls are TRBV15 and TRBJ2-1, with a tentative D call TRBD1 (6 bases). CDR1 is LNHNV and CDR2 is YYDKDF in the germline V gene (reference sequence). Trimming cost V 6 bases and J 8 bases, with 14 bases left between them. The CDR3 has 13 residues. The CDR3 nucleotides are TGTGCCACCAGAGGGGGTCGTATCTATGAGCAGTTCTTC. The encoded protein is CATRGGRIYEQFF.

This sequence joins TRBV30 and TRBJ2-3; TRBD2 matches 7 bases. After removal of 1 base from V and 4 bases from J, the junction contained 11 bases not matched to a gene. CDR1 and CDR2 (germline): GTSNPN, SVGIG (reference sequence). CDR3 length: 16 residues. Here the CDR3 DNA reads TGTGCCTGGAGTGCTGGCCTCGGGGGAGGGCCAGATACGCAGTATTTT. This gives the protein CAWSAGLGGGPDTQYF.

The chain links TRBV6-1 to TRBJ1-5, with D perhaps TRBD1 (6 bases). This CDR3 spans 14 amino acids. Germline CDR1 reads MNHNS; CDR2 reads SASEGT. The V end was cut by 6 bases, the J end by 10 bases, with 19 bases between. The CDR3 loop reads CASRVQGLDRPQHF. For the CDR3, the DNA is TGTGCCAGCAGGGTACAGGGTCTTGACCGACCCCAGCATTTT.

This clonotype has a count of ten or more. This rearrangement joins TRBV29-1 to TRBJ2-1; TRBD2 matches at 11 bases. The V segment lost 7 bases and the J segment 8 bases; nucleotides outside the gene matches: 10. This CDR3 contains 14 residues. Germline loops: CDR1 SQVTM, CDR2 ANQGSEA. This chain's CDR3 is CSAIAGGPSDEQFF. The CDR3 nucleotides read TGCAGCGCCATAGCGGGAGGGCCCTCGGATGAGCAGTTCTTC.

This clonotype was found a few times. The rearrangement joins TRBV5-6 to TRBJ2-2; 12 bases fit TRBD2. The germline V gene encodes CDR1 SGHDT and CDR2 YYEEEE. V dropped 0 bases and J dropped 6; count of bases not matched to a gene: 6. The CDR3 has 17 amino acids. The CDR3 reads CASSLEPSGRVSGELFF. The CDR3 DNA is TGTGCCAGCAGCTTGGAGCCTAGCGGGAGGGTGTCCGGGGAGCTGTTTTTT.

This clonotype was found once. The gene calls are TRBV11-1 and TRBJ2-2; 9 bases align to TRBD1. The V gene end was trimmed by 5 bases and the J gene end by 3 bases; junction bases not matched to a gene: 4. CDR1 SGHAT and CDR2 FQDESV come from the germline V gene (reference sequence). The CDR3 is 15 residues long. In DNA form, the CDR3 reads TGTGCCAGCAGCCGGACAGGGGTAGACACCGGGGAGCTGTTTTTT. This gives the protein CASSRTGVDTGELFF.

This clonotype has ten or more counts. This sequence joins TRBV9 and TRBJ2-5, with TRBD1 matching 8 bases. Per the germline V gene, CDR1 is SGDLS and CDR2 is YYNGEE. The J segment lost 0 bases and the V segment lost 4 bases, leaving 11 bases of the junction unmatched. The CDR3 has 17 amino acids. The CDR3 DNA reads TGTGCCAGCAGCCCAAAGACGGGACAGGCCTACCAAGAGACCCAGTACTTC. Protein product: CASSPKTGQAYQETQYF. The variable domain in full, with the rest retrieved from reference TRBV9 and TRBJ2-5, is DSGVTQTPKHLITATGQRVTLRCSPRSGDLSVYWYQQSLDQGLQFLIQYYNGEERAKGNILERFSAQQFPDLHSELNLSSLELGDSALYFCASSPKTGQAYQETQYFGPGTRLLVL.